These 8 T cell receptor beta chains share one sample of origin, sequenced in a study of tumor T cells in aggressive B-cell lymphoma. Libraries were prepared by immunoSEQ multiplex PCR; TCRdb keeps only in-frame clonotypes and omits some of them. The sample includes 980 or so clones, over 75% of them seen just once. Sequenced material: tumor tissue. These receptors came from an adult with diffuse large B cell lymphoma.

The chain recombines TRBV6-6 with TRBJ1-2; the D is unclear. Trimming shortened V by 6 bases and J by 2 bases, and 10 bases separated the two germline ends. The length of the CDR3 is 13 residues. The germline CDR1 and CDR2 sequences are MNHNY and SVGAGI (reference sequence). In nucleotides, the CDR3 is TGTGCCAGCAGCCGGACGGGGAACTATGGCTACACCTTC. Its translation: CASSRTGNYGYTF.

A remark on this clone: The same CDR3 arises from other DNA sequences in this sample as well. V gene TRBV7-3 combines with J gene TRBJ2-2; the match to TRBD2 covers 15 bases. Looked up from germline, CDR1 is SGHTA and CDR2 is FQGTGA. The CDR3 is 19 residues long. Trimming removed 4 bases from V and 8 bases from J; junction bases left unmatched: 14. The CDR3 sequence: CASSSGLAGGQAGSGELFF. CDR3 nucleotide sequence: TGTGCCAGCAGCTCGGGACTAGCGGGGGGCCAGGCAGGTTCTGGGGAGCTGTTTTTT.

The gene calls are TRBV7-2 and TRBJ2-7; 7 nucleotides match TRBD1. Germline-derived CDR1 and CDR2 are SGHTA and FQGNSA. Losses at the gene ends were 8 bases for V and 0 bases for J; bases not matched to a gene: 7. The CDR3 is 14 amino acids. This CDR3 reads CASRGTASSYEQYF. The CDR3 DNA follows: TGTGCCAGCCGAGGGACAGCCAGCTCCTACGAGCAGTACTTC.

This clone was found once. Additional DNA sequences in this sample encode the identical CDR3. This chain joins TRBV21-1 and TRBJ1-1; the table gives TRBD1 as D, unverified against the DNA. TRBV21-1 counts as a pseudogene. There are 14 residues in the CDR3. CDR3 coding DNA: TGTGCCAGTAGCGCAGAAGTGAAGAACACTGAAGCTTTCTTT. Translating gives CASSAEVKNTEAFF.

This clone was counted a single time. The rearrangement uses TRBV12-5 and TRBJ2-1; maybe TRBD1 (6 bases). From germline, CDR1 is LGHNT and CDR2 FRNRAP. Trimming shortened V by 1 base and J by 3 bases, and 10 bases separated the two germline ends. This CDR3 region has 15 residues. This chain's CDR3 is CASGLELQGYNEQFF. In DNA form, the CDR3 reads TGTGCTAGTGGTTTGGAGTTACAGGGCTACAATGAGCAGTTCTTC.

The V gene is TRBV18, the J gene TRBJ2-7; no clear D. Germline CDR1 KGHSH, CDR2 LQKENI. Trimming shortened V by 2 bases and J by 0 bases, and 8 bases separated the two germline ends. The CDR3 contains 14 residues. In DNA, the CDR3 is TGTGCCAGCTCACCATCCTCCCTCTCCTACGAGCAGTACTTC. Protein product: CASSPSSLSYEQYF.

The chain carries TRBV19 and TRBJ2-2, with 9 bases lining up with TRBD2. The CDR3 has 17 residues. CDR1 LNHDA and CDR2 SQIVND come from the germline V gene (reference sequence). Trimming took 3 bases from V and 0 from J; bases not matched to a gene: 5. The CDR3 protein is CASSMEASGTNTGELFF. The CDR3 bases are TGTGCCAGTAGTATGGAGGCTAGCGGGACGAACACCGGGGAGCTGTTTTTT.

This rearrangement joins TRBV4-1 to TRBJ1-1; 8 bases match TRBD1. J was trimmed by 3 bases and V by 6 bases; bases with no gene match: 12. CDR1 and CDR2 (germline): MGHRA, YSYEKL. This CDR3 contains 16 residues. CDR3 DNA sequence: TGCGCCAGCAGGATGTACCGTACGGGACAGGACACTGAAGCTTTCTTT. As protein: CASRMYRTGQDTEAFF.